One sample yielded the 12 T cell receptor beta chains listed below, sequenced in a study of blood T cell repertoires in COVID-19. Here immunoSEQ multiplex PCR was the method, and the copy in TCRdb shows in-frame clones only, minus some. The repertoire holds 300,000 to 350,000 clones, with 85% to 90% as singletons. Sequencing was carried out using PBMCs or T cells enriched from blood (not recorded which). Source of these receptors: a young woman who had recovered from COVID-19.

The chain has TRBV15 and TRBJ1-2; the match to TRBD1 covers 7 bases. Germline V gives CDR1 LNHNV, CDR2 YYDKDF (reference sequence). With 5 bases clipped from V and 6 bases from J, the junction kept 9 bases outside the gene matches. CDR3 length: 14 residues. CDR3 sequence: CATSPRQGGDGYTF. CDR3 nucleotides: TGTGCCACCAGCCCCCGGCAGGGGGGTGATGGCTACACCTTC. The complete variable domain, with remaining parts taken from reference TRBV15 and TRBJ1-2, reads DAMVIQNPRYQVTQFGKPVTLSCSQTLNHNVMYWYQQKSSQAPKLLFHYYDKDFNNEADTPDNFQSRRPNTSFCFLDIRSPGLGDTAMYLCATSPRQGGDGYTFGSGTRLTVV.

The CDR3 coding sequence is TGTGCCAGTGTGGCAAGACAGGGGAGCACGGGAAACACCATATATTTT. It codes for CASVARQGSTGNTIYF. The genes are TRBV19 and TRBJ1-3, with 8 bases aligning to TRBD1. V lost 8 bases, J lost 4 bases, and 13 bases stayed unmatched. The V gene's germline CDR1 is LNHDA and CDR2 SQIVND (reference sequence). The CDR3 spans 16 residues.

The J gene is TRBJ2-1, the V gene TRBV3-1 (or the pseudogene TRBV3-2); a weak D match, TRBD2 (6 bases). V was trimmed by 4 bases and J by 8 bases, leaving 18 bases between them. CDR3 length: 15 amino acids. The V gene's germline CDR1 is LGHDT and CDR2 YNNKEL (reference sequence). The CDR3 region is CASSLSGGTAHEQFF. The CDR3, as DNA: TGTGCCAGCAGCCTATCGGGCGGGACCGCCCATGAGCAGTTCTTC.

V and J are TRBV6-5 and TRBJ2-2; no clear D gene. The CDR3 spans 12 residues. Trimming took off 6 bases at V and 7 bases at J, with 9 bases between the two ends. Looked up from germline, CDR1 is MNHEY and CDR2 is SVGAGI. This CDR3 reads CASSRGNGELFF. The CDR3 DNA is TGTGCCAGCAGCCGAGGAAACGGGGAGCTGTTTTTT.

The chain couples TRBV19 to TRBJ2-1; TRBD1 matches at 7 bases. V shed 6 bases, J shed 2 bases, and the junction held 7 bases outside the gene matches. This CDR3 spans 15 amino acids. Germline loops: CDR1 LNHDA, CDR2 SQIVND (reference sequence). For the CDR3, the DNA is TGTGCCAGTAGCGAACGGGACAGCCCCTACAATGAGCAGTTCTTC. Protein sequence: CASSERDSPYNEQFF.

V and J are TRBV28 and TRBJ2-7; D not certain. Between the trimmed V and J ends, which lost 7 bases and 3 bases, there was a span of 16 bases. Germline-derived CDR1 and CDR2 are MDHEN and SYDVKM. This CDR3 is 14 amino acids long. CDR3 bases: TGTGCCAGCAACACAGCCGTACAATTCTACGAGCAGTACTTC. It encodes CASNTAVQFYEQYF.

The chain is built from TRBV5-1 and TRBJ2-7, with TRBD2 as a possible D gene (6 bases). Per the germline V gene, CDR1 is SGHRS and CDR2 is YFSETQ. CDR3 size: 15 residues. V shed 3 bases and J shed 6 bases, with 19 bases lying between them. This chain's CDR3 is CASSSQTGTDSEQYF. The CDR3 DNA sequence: TGCGCCAGCAGCTCACAAACCGGGACTGACAGCGAGCAGTACTTC.

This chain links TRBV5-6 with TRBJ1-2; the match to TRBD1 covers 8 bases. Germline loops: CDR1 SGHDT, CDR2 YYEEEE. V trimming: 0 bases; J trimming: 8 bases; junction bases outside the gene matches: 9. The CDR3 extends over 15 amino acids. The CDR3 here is CASSLASTGVVGYTF. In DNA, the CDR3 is TGTGCCAGCAGCTTGGCCTCGACAGGGGTCGTCGGCTACACCTTC.

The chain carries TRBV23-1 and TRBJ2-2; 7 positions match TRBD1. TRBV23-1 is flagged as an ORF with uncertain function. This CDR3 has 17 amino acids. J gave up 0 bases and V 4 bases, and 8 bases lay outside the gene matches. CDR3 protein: CASSPFRQGTNTGELFF. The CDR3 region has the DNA TGCGCCAGCAGTCCCTTTCGACAGGGAACGAACACCGGGGAGCTGTTTTTT.

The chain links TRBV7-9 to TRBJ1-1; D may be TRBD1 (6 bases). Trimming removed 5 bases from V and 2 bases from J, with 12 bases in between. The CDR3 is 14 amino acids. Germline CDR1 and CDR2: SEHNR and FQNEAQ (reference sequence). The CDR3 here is CASSRAQGNTEAFF. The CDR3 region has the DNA TGTGCCAGCAGCCGAGCACAGGGTAACACTGAAGCTTTCTTT.

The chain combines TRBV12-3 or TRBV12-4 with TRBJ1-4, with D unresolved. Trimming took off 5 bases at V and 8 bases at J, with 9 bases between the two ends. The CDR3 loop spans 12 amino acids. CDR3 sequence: CASSRREEKLFF. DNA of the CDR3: TGTGCCAGCAGTCGCCGGGAGGAAAAACTGTTTTTT.

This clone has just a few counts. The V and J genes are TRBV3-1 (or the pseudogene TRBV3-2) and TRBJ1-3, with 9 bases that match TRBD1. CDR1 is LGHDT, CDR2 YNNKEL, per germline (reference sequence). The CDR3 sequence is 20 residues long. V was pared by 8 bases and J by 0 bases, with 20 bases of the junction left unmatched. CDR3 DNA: TGTGCCAGCGGCCCGTCCGGGACAGGGACTTTAATCGACTCTGGAAACACCATATATTTT. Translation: CASGPSGTGTLIDSGNTIYF.